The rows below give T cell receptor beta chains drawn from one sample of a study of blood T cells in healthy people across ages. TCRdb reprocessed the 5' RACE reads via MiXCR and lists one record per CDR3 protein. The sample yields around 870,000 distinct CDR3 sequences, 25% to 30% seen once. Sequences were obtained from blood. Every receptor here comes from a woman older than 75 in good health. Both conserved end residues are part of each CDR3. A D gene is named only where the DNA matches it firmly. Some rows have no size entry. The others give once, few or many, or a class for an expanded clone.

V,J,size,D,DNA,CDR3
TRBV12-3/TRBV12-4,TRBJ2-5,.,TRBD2,TGTGCCAGCAGTTTAGTCGGACTAGCAGATAACAATGAGCAGTACTTC,CASSLVGLADNNEQYF
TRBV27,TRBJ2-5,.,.,TGTGCCAGCAGCCCCCGACAGACCCCAGGGACAGAGACCCAGTACTTC,CASSPRQTPGTETQYF
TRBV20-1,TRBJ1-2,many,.,TGCAGTGCCAAAGACCGCAGTACTAACTATGGCTACACCTTC,CSAKDRSTNYGYTF
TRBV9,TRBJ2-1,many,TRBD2,TGTGCCAGCAGCGTAGGGGTCCTAGCGGGGTCCTACAATGAGCAGTTCTTC,CASSVGVLAGSYNEQFF
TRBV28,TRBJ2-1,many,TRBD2,TGTGCCAGCAGTTTCTACCTTAGCGGGGGGGCAAGCTACAATGAGCAGTTCTTC,CASSFYLSGGASYNEQFF
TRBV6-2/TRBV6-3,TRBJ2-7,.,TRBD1,TGTGCCAGCAGCGCCGGGACAGGGATCTACAATGAGCAGTACTTC,CASSAGTGIYNEQYF
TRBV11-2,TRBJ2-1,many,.,TGTGCCAGCAGCTCTCTGGGGGCCTACAATGAGCAGTTCTTC,CASSSLGAYNEQFF
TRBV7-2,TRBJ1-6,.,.,TGTGCCAACAGCTTAGGGGGGGATAATTCACCCCTCCACTTT,CANSLGGDNSPLHF
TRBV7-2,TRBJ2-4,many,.,TGTGCCAGCAGCTATGAGGCAGGGGCCAAAAACATTCAGTACTTC,CASSYEAGAKNIQYF
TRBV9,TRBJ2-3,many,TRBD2,TGTGCCAGCAGCGTAGCGGGGACTAGCGGGGGCACAGATACGCAGTATTTT,CASSVAGTSGGTDTQYF
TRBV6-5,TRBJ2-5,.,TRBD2,TGTGCCAGCAGGCCACCGGTGCGGGGGGCAGAGACCCAGTACTTC,CASRPPVRGAETQYF
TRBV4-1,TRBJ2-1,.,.,TGCGCCAGCAGCCAAGACAGGTGGGGGACGGCTAGCCCAAGGTTGGGTGAGCAGTTCTTC,CASSQDRWGTASPRLGEQFF
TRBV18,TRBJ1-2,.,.,TGTGCCAGCACACTCAGGACAGAACAGAGGGGCTACACCTTC,CASTLRTEQRGYTF
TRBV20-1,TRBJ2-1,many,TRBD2,TGCAGTGCTAATCTAGCGGGGGCCTACAATGAGCAGTTCTTC,CSANLAGAYNEQFF
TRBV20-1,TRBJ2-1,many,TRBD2,TGCAGTGCTAGAGATCTTCTCGGACTAGCAGAGCAGTTCTTC,CSARDLLGLAEQFF
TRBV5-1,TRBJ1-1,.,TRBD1,TGCGCCAGCAGCTTGACAGGGGAGGGGACTTACACTGAAGCTTTCTTT,CASSLTGEGTYTEAFF
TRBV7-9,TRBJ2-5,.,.,TGTGCCAGCAGCCCTAGCAGGGGGGCCGGGAAGACCCAGTACTTC,CASSPSRGAGKTQYF
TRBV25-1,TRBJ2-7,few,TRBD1,TGTGCCAGCACTACGGACAGGTCCGAGCAGTACTTC,CASTTDRSEQYF
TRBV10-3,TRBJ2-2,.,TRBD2,TGTGCCATCAGTGAGTCCGGGGGGACCCCGAACACCGGGGAGCTGTTTTTT,CAISESGGTPNTGELFF
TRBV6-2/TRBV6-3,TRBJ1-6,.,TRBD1,TGTGCCAGCAGGTGGACAGGGAATAATTCACCCCTCCACTTT,CASRWTGNNSPLHF
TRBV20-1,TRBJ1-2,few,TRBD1,TGCAGTGCAGTACGACAGGGTGGACGGGATGGCTACACCTTC,CSAVRQGGRDGYTF
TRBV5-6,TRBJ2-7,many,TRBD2,TGTGCCAGCAGCACCGGAGCGGGGGGGCTTCGAGAGCAGTACTTC,CASSTGAGGLREQYF
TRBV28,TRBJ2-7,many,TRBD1,TGTGCCAGCAGGGGACAGGGAGGGACGTACGAGCAGTACTTC,CASRGQGGTYEQYF
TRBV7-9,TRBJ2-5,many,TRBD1,TGTGCCAGCAGCTTAGCGCCAGGGGGCGAAGAGACCCAGTACTTC,CASSLAPGGEETQYF
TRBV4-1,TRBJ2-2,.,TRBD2,TGCGCCAGCAGCCAAGACTCTAGCGGGGGAAACACCGGGGTGCTGTTTTTT,CASSQDSSGGNTGVLFF
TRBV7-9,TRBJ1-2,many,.,TGTGCCAGCAGCTTAGAGCGGGGGACCTATGGCTACACCTTC,CASSLERGTYGYTF
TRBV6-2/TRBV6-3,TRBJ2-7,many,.,TGTGCCAGCAGTCGCTCCCGACCGCTGGAGGAGCAGTACTTC,CASSRSRPLEEQYF
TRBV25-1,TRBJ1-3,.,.,TGTGCCAGCAGTGAATATAGAGGGTCAAGCTCTGGAAACACCATATATTTT,CASSEYRGSSSGNTIYF
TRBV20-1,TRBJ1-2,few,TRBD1,TGCAGTGCTAGAATCGGACAGGGGGGACGTGGCTACACCTTC,CSARIGQGGRGYTF
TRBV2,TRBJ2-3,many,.,TGTGCCAGCAGTCAGGGAGTTGTCCGCTCGACAGATACGCAGTATTTT,CASSQGVVRSTDTQYF
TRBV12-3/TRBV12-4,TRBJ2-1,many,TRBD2,TGTGCCAGCTCCCGTAGCGGGGGAACCTACAATGAGCAGTTCTTC,CASSRSGGTYNEQFF
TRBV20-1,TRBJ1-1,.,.,TGCAGTGCTTCCCTTCAATTGACAGGTAACACTGAAGCTTTCTTT,CSASLQLTGNTEAFF
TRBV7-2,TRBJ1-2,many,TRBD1,TGTGCCAGCAGCTCCTATAGGGACAGTCACTATGGCTACACCTTC,CASSSYRDSHYGYTF
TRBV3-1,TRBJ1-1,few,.,TGTGCCAGCAGCCATATGACCGGGAACACTGAAGCTTTCTTT,CASSHMTGNTEAFF
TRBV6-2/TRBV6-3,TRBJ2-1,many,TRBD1,TGTGCCAGCAGTCCGGGACAGAAATACAATGAGCAGTTCTTC,CASSPGQKYNEQFF
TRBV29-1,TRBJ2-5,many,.,TGCAGCGTTGGGTCCTCGTCTGGGGGGACCCAGTACTTC,CSVGSSSGGTQYF
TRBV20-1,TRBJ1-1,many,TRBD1,TGCAGTGCTCTTGAAGGGGGCGCTGAAGCTTTCTTT,CSALEGGAEAFF
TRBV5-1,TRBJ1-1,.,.,TGCGCCAGCGGAGGACCCGGGGGGTTGAACACTGAAGCTTTCTTT,CASGGPGGLNTEAFF
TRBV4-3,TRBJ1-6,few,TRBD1,TGCGCCAGCAGTCGGACAGGGGAGGACAATTCACCCCTCCACTTT,CASSRTGEDNSPLHF
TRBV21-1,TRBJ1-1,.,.,TGTGCCAGCGCCGCACGCGGGGATGGAGAGAACACTGAAGCTTTCTTT,CASAARGDGENTEAFF
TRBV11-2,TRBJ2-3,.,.,TGTGCCAGCAAATCTCTCTCCCGCACAGATACGCAGTATTTT,CASKSLSRTDTQYF
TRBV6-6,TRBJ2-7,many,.,TGTGCCAGCAGTTCCCGGCAGGGCTCCGTCTACGAGCAGTACTTC,CASSSRQGSVYEQYF
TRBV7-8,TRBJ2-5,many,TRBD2,TGTGCCAGCAGCTGGAAACCGGGACTAGCCCAAGAGACCCAGTACTTC,CASSWKPGLAQETQYF
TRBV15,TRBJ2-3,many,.,TGTGCCACCAATGACCGGGACCGAGGCACAGATACGCAGTATTTT,CATNDRDRGTDTQYF
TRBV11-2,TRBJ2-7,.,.,TGTGCCAGCAGCCCCCGCGGACAGACCTACGAGCAGTACTTC,CASSPRGQTYEQYF
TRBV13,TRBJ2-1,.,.,TGTGCCAGCAGCCCCCAGGTCGGGCGAAACAATGAGCAGTTCTTC,CASSPQVGRNNEQFF
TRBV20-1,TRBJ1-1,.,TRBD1,TGCAGTGCTAAAGGGACAGGGAGAGGGAACACTGAAGCTTTCTTT,CSAKGTGRGNTEAFF
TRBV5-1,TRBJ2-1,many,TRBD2,TGCGCCAGCAGCTTGGATACTAGCGGGGGGGCAAGGAATGAGCAGTTCTTC,CASSLDTSGGARNEQFF